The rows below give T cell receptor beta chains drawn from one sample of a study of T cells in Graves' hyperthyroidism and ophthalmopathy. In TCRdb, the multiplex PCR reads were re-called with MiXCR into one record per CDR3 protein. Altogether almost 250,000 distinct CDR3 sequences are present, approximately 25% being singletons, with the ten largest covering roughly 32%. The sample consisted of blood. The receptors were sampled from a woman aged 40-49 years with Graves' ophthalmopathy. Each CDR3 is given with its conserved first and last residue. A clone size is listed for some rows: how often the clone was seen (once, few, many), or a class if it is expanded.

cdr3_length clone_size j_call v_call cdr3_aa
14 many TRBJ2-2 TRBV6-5 CASRRGQVNGELFF
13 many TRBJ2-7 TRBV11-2 CASSGRASYEQYF
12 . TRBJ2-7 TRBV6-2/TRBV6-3 CACSGRAYEQYF
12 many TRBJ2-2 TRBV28 CASTLHPGELFF
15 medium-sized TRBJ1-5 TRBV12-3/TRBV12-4 CASSTGTGIFQPQHF
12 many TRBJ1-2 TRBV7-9 CASSEERVGYTF
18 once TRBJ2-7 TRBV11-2 CASSLLKSGTGKSYEQYF
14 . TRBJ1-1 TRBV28 CASSFWQGRAEAFF
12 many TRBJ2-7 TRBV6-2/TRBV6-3 CASSSRGHEQYF
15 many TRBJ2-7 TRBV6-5 CASSPTSERVSEQYF
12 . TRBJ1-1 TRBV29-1 CSVDWGLAEAFF
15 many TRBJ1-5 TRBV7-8 CASSLEQISNQPQHF
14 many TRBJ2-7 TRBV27 CASSFGSGPYEQYF
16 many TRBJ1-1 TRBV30 CAWRRDRGVMNTEAFF
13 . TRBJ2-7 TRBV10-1 CASSGKLAYKQYF
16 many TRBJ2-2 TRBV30 CAWSVRFRENTGELFF
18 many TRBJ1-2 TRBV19 CASSISDRMGPSNYGYTF
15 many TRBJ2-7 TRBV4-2 CASSQGGLDGHEQYF
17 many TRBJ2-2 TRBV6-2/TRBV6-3 CASSYETSGTNTGELFF
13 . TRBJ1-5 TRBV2 CASRGGTGGSQHF
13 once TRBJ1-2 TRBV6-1 CASRTGVAYGYTF
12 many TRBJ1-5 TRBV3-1 CASSQESGPQHF
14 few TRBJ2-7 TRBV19 CASTAGGPPYEQYF
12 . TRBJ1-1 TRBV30 CAWTGEGFEAFF
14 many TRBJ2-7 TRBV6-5 CASSSWDLSDEQYF
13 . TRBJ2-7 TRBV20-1 CSARDTLAYEQYF
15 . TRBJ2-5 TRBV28 CASSPRIGTEETQYF
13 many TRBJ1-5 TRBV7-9 CASSEAGSQPQHF
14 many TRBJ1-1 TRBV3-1 CASSRTATGGEAFF
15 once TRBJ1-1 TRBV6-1 CASGSMKAVNNEAFF
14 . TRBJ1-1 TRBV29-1 CSAVEGRMNTEAFF
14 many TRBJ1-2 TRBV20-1 CSAQRGGAEYGYTF
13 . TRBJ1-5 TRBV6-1 CASNQQLNQPQHF
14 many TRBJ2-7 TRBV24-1 CATRASGEDYEQYF
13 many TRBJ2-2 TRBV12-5 CASGSPQGGELFF
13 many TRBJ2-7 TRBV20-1 CSADPRNSYEQYF
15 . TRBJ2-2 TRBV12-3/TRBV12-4 CASSRANTNTRELFF
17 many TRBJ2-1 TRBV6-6 CASSPNLAHQSYNEQFF
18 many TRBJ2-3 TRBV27 CASSLRFRAGTSTDTQYF
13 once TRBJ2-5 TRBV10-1 CASSGTEQETQYF
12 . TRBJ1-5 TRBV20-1 CSVAFRLQPQHF